The subject of this entry is one TCR beta chain. Libraries were prepared by immunoSEQ multiplex PCR; TCRdb keeps only in-frame clonotypes and omits some of them. The table records about 31,000 clones, around 76% of them present only once. This entry comes from a study of OX40 agonist ivuxolimab in advanced cancers. This TCR was recovered from an adult with an advanced solid tumor such as melanoma, head and neck, liver or kidney cancer. Material: CD4+ or CD8+ T cells sorted from blood, obtained in a trial of the OX40 agonist ivuxolimab.

CDR3 coding DNA: TGTGCCAGCAGCTTCCTCCCCCGACAGGCTTACCAAGAGACCCAGTACTTC. Amino acids: CASSFLPRQAYQETQYF. The V and J genes are TRBV7-8 and TRBJ2-5; a weak D match, TRBD1 (6 bases). The ends were cut back, 3 bases at V and 0 bases at J, with 17 bases in the middle. CDR1 is SGHVS, CDR2 FQNEAQ, per germline. CDR3 length: 17 amino acids.